One and the same sample provided the 3 T cell receptor beta chains below, sequenced in a study of T-cell reconstitution after alpha-beta-depleted transplantation in children. A library of TCRbeta sequences, prepared with unique molecular identifiers, was generated. TCRdb redid the calling of the PCR reads with MiXCR, one entry per CDR3 protein. The sample includes around 500,000 distinct CDR3 sequences, more than 20% of them seen just once. The sequenced sample was PBMCs, mostly from graft donor cells, obtained 360 days after TCRalphabeta/CD19-depleted stem cell transplant. These receptors were collected from a boy less than two years old who had a stem cell transplant for acute myeloid leukemia, so the T cells may come from the graft donor.

This rearrangement joins TRBV27 to TRBJ1-2; the match to TRBD1 covers 8 bases. J lost 8 bases, V lost 3 bases, and 5 bases had no gene match. This CDR3 comprises 13 residues. Per germline, CDR1 MNHEY and CDR2 SMNVEV (reference sequence). The CDR3 DNA reads TGTGCCAGCAGTTTCAGCTCAGGGGGCGGCTACACCTTC. It encodes CASSFSSGGGYTF.

This clonotype occurred many times. CDR3 bases: TGTGCCAGCAGCCGGGGCCTAGGGGACACCGGGGAGCTGTTTTTT. This translates into CASSRGLGDTGELFF. The chain couples TRBV7-6 to TRBJ2-2; the D gene could be TRBD1 or TRBD2 (5 bases each). This CDR3 comprises 15 residues. CDR1 and CDR2 from the germline V gene are SGHVS and FNYEAQ. The V gene lost 5 bases and the J gene lost 3 bases, with 13 bases spanning the gap. Filled out from reference TRBV7-6 and TRBJ2-2, the complete variable domain reads GAGVSQSPRYKVTKRGQDVALRCDPISGHVSLYWYRQALGQGPEFLTYFNYEAQQDKSGLPNDRFSAERPEGSISTLTIQRTEQRDSAMYRCASSRGLGDTGELFFGEGSRLTVL.

Many counts were recorded for this clonotype. The chain has TRBV29-1 and TRBJ1-1; TRBD1 might be the D (5 bases). Germline V gives CDR1 SQVTM, CDR2 ANQGSEA. The V gene lost 5 bases and the J gene lost 1 base, with 11 bases spanning the gap. The CDR3 has 13 residues. CDR3: CSVTGTTNTEAFF. The CDR3 DNA reads as TGCAGCGTTACCGGGACGACGAACACTGAAGCTTTCTTT.